A selection of T cell receptor beta chains follows, all from one sample in a study of CD8 T cells in Susac syndrome. TCRdb reprocessed the immunoSEQ multiplex PCR reads with MiXCR, giving one entry per CDR3 protein. This table has hundreds of thousands of distinct CDR3 sequences, less than 95% appearing once. The specimen sequenced was CD4+ T cells from PBMCs. The origin of the receptors is a human donor with Susac syndrome. The CDR3 runs from the conserved cysteine through the conserved F or W. Each record gives: clone size, J gene, V gene, D gene, CDR3 protein, CDR3 DNA. D genes are given only for firm matches. Rows may omit the clone size; those that give it use once, few, many or a size class.

abundance: .
j_gene: TRBJ2-2
v_gene: TRBV30
d_gene: .
CDR3aa: CAWRTGFNGELFF
CDR3nt: TGTGCCTGGAGAACAGGGTTTAACGGGGAGCTGTTTTTT

abundance: .
j_gene: TRBJ1-2
v_gene: TRBV12-3/TRBV12-4
d_gene: .
CDR3aa: CASRHIDGNYGYTF
CDR3nt: TGTGCCAGCAGACATATCGACGGAAACTATGGCTACACCTTC

abundance: .
j_gene: TRBJ1-2
v_gene: TRBV5-1
d_gene: .
CDR3aa: CASSLADSPYGYTF
CDR3nt: TGCGCCAGCAGCTTGGCGGACAGCCCCTATGGCTACACCTTC

abundance: .
j_gene: TRBJ2-2
v_gene: TRBV11-2
d_gene: .
CDR3aa: CASSLVQKTGELFF
CDR3nt: TGTGCCAGCAGCTTAGTCCAGAAAACCGGGGAGCTGTTTTTT

abundance: .
j_gene: TRBJ2-7
v_gene: TRBV12-3/TRBV12-4
d_gene: TRBD2
CDR3aa: CASSFLGGGEQYF
CDR3nt: TGTGCCAGCAGTTTTTTGGGGGGGGGCGAGCAGTACTTC

abundance: .
j_gene: TRBJ2-3
v_gene: TRBV9
d_gene: TRBD2
CDR3aa: CASSVGVAGDTDTQYF
CDR3nt: TGTGCCAGCAGCGTAGGAGTAGCGGGGGATACAGATACGCAGTATTTT

abundance: .
j_gene: TRBJ2-7
v_gene: TRBV7-2
d_gene: TRBD2
CDR3aa: CASSLASGKLYEQYF
CDR3nt: TGTGCCAGCAGCTTAGCTAGCGGGAAGTTATACGAGCAGTACTTC

abundance: .
j_gene: TRBJ2-6
v_gene: TRBV7-2
d_gene: TRBD1
CDR3aa: CASSLGGQGFSGANVLTF
CDR3nt: TGTGCCAGCAGCTTGGGAGGACAGGGTTTCTCTGGGGCCAACGTCCTGACTTTC

abundance: .
j_gene: TRBJ2-6
v_gene: TRBV29-1
d_gene: TRBD1
CDR3aa: CSVGFRGRGANVLTF
CDR3nt: TGCAGCGTTGGCTTTAGGGGGCGCGGGGCCAACGTCCTGACTTTC

abundance: .
j_gene: TRBJ2-6
v_gene: TRBV2
d_gene: .
CDR3aa: CASSVYSGANVLTF
CDR3nt: TGTGCCAGCAGTGTCTACTCTGGGGCCAACGTCCTGACTTTC

abundance: .
j_gene: TRBJ1-6
v_gene: TRBV9
d_gene: TRBD1
CDR3aa: CASSGTGRNSPLHF
CDR3nt: TGTGCCAGCAGCGGGACAGGGCGCAATTCACCCCTCCACTTT

abundance: .
j_gene: TRBJ2-7
v_gene: TRBV5-1
d_gene: .
CDR3aa: CASSLESRLYEQYF
CDR3nt: TGCGCCAGCAGCTTGGAGTCTCGACTTTACGAGCAGTACTTC

abundance: .
j_gene: TRBJ2-6
v_gene: TRBV19
d_gene: .
CDR3aa: CASTVIDSGANVLTF
CDR3nt: TGTGCCAGTACCGTCATCGACTCTGGGGCCAACGTCCTGACTTTC

abundance: few
j_gene: TRBJ1-5
v_gene: TRBV27
d_gene: TRBD1
CDR3aa: CATKTGTGGSVSNQPQHF
CDR3nt: TGTGCCACCAAAACCGGGACAGGGGGGTCGGTTAGCAATCAGCCTCAGCATTTT

abundance: .
j_gene: TRBJ1-1
v_gene: TRBV3-1
d_gene: .
CDR3aa: CASSPYGGPEAFF
CDR3nt: TGTGCCAGCAGCCCCTATGGGGGGCCTGAAGCTTTCTTT

abundance: .
j_gene: TRBJ2-1
v_gene: TRBV20-1
d_gene: TRBD2
CDR3aa: CSAPSGGVSDEQFF
CDR3nt: TGCAGTGCTCCCTCGGGGGGGGTATCGGATGAGCAGTTCTTC

abundance: .
j_gene: TRBJ2-7
v_gene: TRBV29-1
d_gene: TRBD2
CDR3aa: CSVGERGAGSYEQYF
CDR3nt: TGCAGCGTTGGGGAGCGGGGGGCGGGTTCCTACGAGCAGTACTTC

abundance: once
j_gene: TRBJ2-7
v_gene: TRBV7-6
d_gene: .
CDR3aa: CASSLDGAAYEQYF
CDR3nt: TGTGCCAGCAGCTTAGACGGGGCAGCCTACGAGCAGTACTTC

abundance: .
j_gene: TRBJ2-5
v_gene: TRBV11-3
d_gene: TRBD2
CDR3aa: CASSLARGGEEETQYF
CDR3nt: TGTGCCAGCAGCCTCGCGAGGGGAGGGGAAGAAGAGACCCAGTACTTC

abundance: .
j_gene: TRBJ2-1
v_gene: TRBV3-1
d_gene: TRBD2
CDR3aa: CASSQPVAGGRTYNEQFF
CDR3nt: TGTGCCAGCAGCCAACCGGTAGCGGGGGGGAGAACCTACAATGAGCAGTTCTTC

abundance: .
j_gene: TRBJ2-7
v_gene: TRBV30
d_gene: .
CDR3aa: CAWQQGQSEQYF
CDR3nt: TGTGCCTGGCAACAGGGTCAGAGCGAGCAGTACTTC

abundance: .
j_gene: TRBJ2-5
v_gene: TRBV20-1
d_gene: TRBD1
CDR3aa: CSARPSPGQHQETQYF
CDR3nt: TGCAGTGCTAGACCCTCTCCGGGACAGCACCAAGAGACCCAGTACTTC